This T cell receptor (beta chain) was sequenced in a study of molecular identifiers for immune sequencing clone quantification. Study in general: Five aliquots were made in replicates from the RNA of approximately 20,000 or 98,000 naive CD8 cells, and four were sequenced. Study-level results: For highly expanded clones, sizes could be underestimated when identical TCR molecules share a barcode. Over 98% of CMV-specific effector molecules, but under 1% of naive ones, were in clones above 20 copies.

TCRdb ran MiXCR on the PCR reads and lists one entry per CDR3 protein. The sample has more than 300,000 distinct CDR3 sequences, about a fifth seen once. Many counts were recorded for this clonotype. The antigen is undetermined. V was trimmed by 0 bases and J by 0 bases, leaving 6 bases between them. The CDR3 has 15 residues. Using a CD8+CD4-CCR7+CD45RA+ phenotype, naive CD8 T cells were sorted. This chain uses TRBV23-1 with TRBJ1-5, with D maybe TRBD1 (5 bases). TRBV23-1 is an ORF, with its function uncertain. This clonotype was obtained from a human donor in good health. Some libraries in this study had Jurkat cell RNA spiked in. Sequencing used naive CD8+ T cells from blood, with Jurkat cell RNA spiked in. Subset noted: FACS-sorted CD8+CD4-CCR7+CD45RA+ naive T cells. The CDR3 DNA reads TGCGCCAGCAGTCAATCAGACAGTAGCAATCAGCCCCAGCATTTT. Its translation: CASSQSDSSNQPQHF.